This T cell receptor beta chain was retrieved from a study of identical twins. General observations from the study: A partial confounding effect on zero-insertion analyses could come from invariant MAIT and iNKT cells. In beta out-of-frame sequences, the excess sharing between twins was weaker. It was cross-sectional statistical analysis, not following the same donors, that the conclusions relied on.

The CDR3 loop spans 14 amino acids. Between the trimmed V and J ends, which lost 8 bases and 8 bases, there was a span of 19 bases. CDR1 and CDR2 from the germline V gene are LGHNA and YSLEER. This clonotype came up a few times. Antigen specificity is unknown. Template switching added a universal primer site; cDNA carried unique molecular identifiers. TCRdb used MiXCR to reprocess the 5' RACE reads, holding one entry per CDR3 protein. The sample lists approximately 260,000 distinct CDR3 sequences; roughly an eighth were seen once. The sample taken for sequencing was memory (CD45RO+) T cells sorted from blood. The clonotype comes from a woman between 18 and 30 years old in good health. The chain couples TRBV4-3 to TRBJ2-1; D gene unclear. CDR3 sequence: CASLRTYRRHEQFF. The CDR3, as DNA: TGCGCCAGCCTAAGGACCTATCGGCGGCATGAGCAGTTCTTC.